This entry lists 18 T cell receptor beta chains sequenced from one sample in a study of blood T cell repertoires in COVID-19. Produced via immunoSEQ multiplex PCR; TCRdb's table is partial and in-frame only. The table lists 140,000 to 150,000 clones, around 80% of them singletons. The material sequenced was peripheral blood. The receptors shown here come from a man between 60 and 75 years old with active or convalescent COVID-19.

The V call is TRBV2, the J call TRBJ2-7, with 12 bases identical to TRBD1. This CDR3 has 14 residues. Looked up from germline, CDR1 is SNHLY and CDR2 is FYNNEI. The trim removed 5 bases at V and 4 bases at J, leaving 3 bases unmatched. The CDR3 sequence is CASSTGQGAYEQYF. For the CDR3, the DNA is TGTGCCAGCAGTACGGGACAGGGGGCTTACGAGCAGTACTTC.

J is TRBJ2-3 and V is TRBV18; D might be TRBD2 (6 bases). CDR1 and CDR2 from the germline V gene are KGHSH and LQKENI. The CDR3 runs to 15 residues. The V gene lost 2 bases and the J gene lost 4 bases, with 13 bases spanning the gap. The CDR3 region is CASSPDAGKADTQYF. The CDR3 DNA reads as TGTGCCAGCTCACCAGACGCGGGGAAGGCAGATACGCAGTATTTT.

The chain links TRBV4-2 to TRBJ1-1; no clear D gene. The CDR3 has 16 amino acids. Trimming stripped 4 bases from V and 4 bases from J, with 19 bases between. Germline V lookup: CDR1 LGHNA, CDR2 YNFKEQ. In DNA, the CDR3 is TGTGCCAGCAGCCTTACGGCGGGGTACGTGGGCACTGAAGCTTTCTTT. This translates into CASSLTAGYVGTEAFF.

J is TRBJ2-1 and V is TRBV7-8; tentative D call: TRBD1 (6 bases). The CDR3 is 16 residues long. The V and J ends lost 4 bases and 7 bases respectively, with 20 bases between them. In germline, CDR1 is SGHVS, CDR2 FQNEAQ. CDR3 region: CASSSLTGQGGNEQFF. In DNA form, the CDR3 reads TGTGCCAGCAGCTCACTAACCGGCCAAGGGGGTAATGAGCAGTTCTTC.

Here the CDR3 DNA reads TGTGCCAGCAGTCCCACAGGGACTGGGGCCAACGTCCTGACTTTC. Protein product: CASSPTGTGANVLTF. The V gene is TRBV28, the J gene TRBJ2-6; D may be TRBD1 (6 bases). The length of the CDR3 is 15 residues. Germline V gene sequence: CDR1 MDHEN, CDR2 SYDVKM. Trimming cost V 5 bases and J 2 bases, with 10 bases left between them.

This clone was recorded a few times. The chain recombines TRBV7-8 with TRBJ2-7, with a weak D call TRBD2 (6 bases). CDR1 and CDR2 (germline): SGHVS, FQNEAQ. Trimming cost V 5 bases and J 0 bases, with 20 bases left between them. This CDR3 has 17 residues. In nucleotides, the CDR3 is TGTGCCAGCAGCCCGGGGGTGACGGGAGCCATCTCCTACGAGCAGTACTTC. Amino acids: CASSPGVTGAISYEQYF. Full variable domain (missing parts from reference TRBV7-8 and TRBJ2-7): GAGVSQSPRYKVAKRGQDVALRCDPISGHVSLFWYQQALGQGPEFLTYFQNEAQLDKSGLPSDRFFAERPEGSVSTLKIQRTQQEDSAVYLCASSPGVTGAISYEQYFGPGTRLTVT.

This rearrangement joins TRBV5-4 to TRBJ1-4; possible D gene TRBD1, 6 bases. CDR3 length equals 16 residues. CDR1 SGHNT and CDR2 YYREEE come from the germline V gene (reference sequence). Trimming removed 0 bases from V and 0 bases from J, with 9 bases in between. The CDR3 nucleotides read TGTGCCAGCAGCTTGGGGACAGACCCAACTAATGAAAAACTGTTTTTT. Amino acid sequence: CASSLGTDPTNEKLFF.

This clone has only one observation. The chain employs TRBV12-3 or TRBV12-4 and TRBJ1-1; a weak D match, TRBD1 (5 bases). Trimming pared 5 bases from V and 5 bases from J, leaving 12 bases between. CDR3 length: 13 residues. CDR3 sequence reads: CASSLRGGTEAFF. The CDR3 DNA sequence: TGTGCCAGCAGTCTTCGGGGGGGAACTGAAGCTTTCTTT.

CDR3 nucleotides: TGTGCCAGCAACCCTGGGGGCAGGGGGCGGGTAACTAATGAAAAACTGTTTTTT. Protein sequence: CASNPGGRGRVTNEKLFF. This rearrangement joins TRBV28 to TRBJ1-4; 8 nucleotides align to TRBD1. V lost 7 bases, J lost 1 base, and 14 bases stayed unmatched. CDR1 MDHEN and CDR2 SYDVKM come from the germline V gene. The CDR3 contains 18 residues.

The rearrangement joins TRBV24-1 to TRBJ2-7; 9 bases match TRBD1. The J segment lost 5 bases and the V segment lost 9 bases, leaving 16 bases of the junction unmatched. The germline gives CDR1 KGHDR, CDR2 SFDVKD. This CDR3 has 16 amino acids. This chain's CDR3 is CATYRPGQGFCNEQYF. The CDR3 DNA follows: TGTGCCACCTATAGACCGGGACAGGGTTTTTGCAACGAGCAGTACTTC.

The chain recombines TRBV7-2 with TRBJ2-2; TRBD2 matches at 8 bases. The CDR3 has 16 residues. Germline lookup yields CDR1 SGHTA and CDR2 FQGNSA. V lost 1 base, J lost 9 bases, and 10 bases stayed unmatched. CDR3 sequence reads: CASSLGSVAGRRELFF. The CDR3 DNA reads TGTGCCAGCAGCTTAGGAAGTGTAGCGGGGCGGAGGGAGCTGTTTTTT.

V and J are TRBV9 and TRBJ1-4, with D possibly matching TRBD1 (6 bases). The CDR3 is 15 amino acids. The germline V gene has CDR1 SGDLS and CDR2 YYNGEE. The ends were cut back, 2 bases at V and 3 bases at J, with 11 bases in the middle. The CDR3 loop is CASSVQGTPNEKLFF. The CDR3 nucleotides are TGTGCCAGCAGCGTCCAGGGGACACCTAATGAAAAACTGTTTTTT.

CDR3 loop: CATSDHSSVDEQFF. In nucleotides, the CDR3 is TGTGCCACCAGTGACCATTCTAGCGTCGATGAGCAGTTCTTC. The rearrangement links TRBV24-1 to TRBJ2-1; a weak D match, TRBD2 (6 bases). CDR1 KGHDR and CDR2 SFDVKD come from the germline V gene. Trimming cost V 4 bases and J 8 bases, with 14 bases left between them. This CDR3 comprises 14 residues.

The V call is TRBV9, the J call TRBJ2-7; 8 bases match TRBD1. CDR1 is SGDLS and CDR2 is YYNGEE in the germline V gene. This CDR3 has 16 amino acids. V gave up 0 bases and J gave up 7 bases; unmatched junction bases: 12. CDR3 nucleotides: TGTGCCAGCAGCGTAGTTCCTTGGGCAGGGGGCCGTGAGCAGTACTTC. Translating it yields CASSVVPWAGGREQYF.

The table lists this clone with a count of one. J is TRBJ2-2 and V is TRBV28; D ambiguous. This CDR3 is 13 amino acids long. Germline assignment: CDR1 MDHEN and CDR2 SYDVKM. The germline V and J ends were trimmed by 8 bases and 3 bases, with 10 bases remaining between them. In DNA form, the CDR3 reads TGTGCCAGCGGTCTAGACGACACCGGGGAGCTGTTTTTT. It yields the protein CASGLDDTGELFF.

The V gene is TRBV4-3, the J gene TRBJ1-4, with D perhaps matching TRBD1 (6 bases). V lost 0 bases, J lost 3 bases, and 8 bases lay in between. Germline V gives CDR1 LGHNA, CDR2 YSLEER. CDR3 length equals 15 residues. This CDR3 is CASSQERTANEKLFF. The CDR3, as DNA: TGCGCCAGCAGCCAAGAGAGGACAGCTAATGAAAAACTGTTTTTT.

V and J are TRBV4-1 and TRBJ2-5, with 9 bases aligning to TRBD2. CDR3 length equals 14 residues. Germline CDR1 is MGHRA and CDR2 is YSYEKL. V lost 4 bases and J lost 4; bases outside the gene matches: 4. DNA of the CDR3: TGCGCCAGCAGCCTAGCGGGAGCCCCAGAGACCCAGTACTTC. It codes for CASSLAGAPETQYF.

This sequence joins TRBV6-5 and TRBJ1-1, with a weak D call TRBD1 (5 bases). The CDR3 length is 12 residues. Germline V gives CDR1 MNHEY, CDR2 SVGAGI. Trimming pared 7 bases from V and 1 base from J, leaving 7 bases between. CDR3 residues: CASNTGNTEAFF. The CDR3 DNA reads as TGTGCCAGCAATACAGGGAACACTGAAGCTTTCTTT.